The T cell receptor beta chain described here comes from a study of cytomegalovirus exposure and HLA in healthy donors (dated by TCRdb to about 2017). With regard to the full study: In an earlier analysis of around 540 of the donors, under 300 Gb of sequence data and 90 million to 120 million unique TCR beta sequences from approximately 180 million T cells were reported. Alongside the repertoire data, information on donor age, sex, ethnicity and CMV serostatus was compiled. To predict cytomegalovirus infection status, the study brought together high-throughput TCR immunosequencing, statistical association of individual TCRs with disease status, and machine learning. A later analysis re-analyzed previously published TCR beta repertoires from roughly 690 donors and added high-resolution HLA genotyping to study TCR occurrence patterns. Several DR-DQ haplotypes were treated as single units for association and clustering because of strong linkage in the cohort. Rather than using new phenotypic data, the later analysis identified candidate immune exposures from TCR beta sequences and from how often those sequences occurred across donors. In a later genetic analysis, genome-wide SNP genotypes for 398 of the 666 donors were used, and that subset was treated as a discovery cohort. Typing coverage differed by locus: A, B, C, DRB1 and DQB1 were typed in about 620-640 donors, DQA1 in roughly 500, DPA1 in some 600, and DPB1 in 400 to 480. Among about 410 genotyped donors of the cohort, an average of approximately 200,000 unique TCR beta nucleotide sequences was sequenced per donor, of which about 19% were non-productive. Every discovery cohort repertoire had been produced on one sequencing platform. Along with the roughly 670-subject first cohort, a separate validation cohort of over a hundred different subjects was used. Roughly 300 gigabases of sequencing data and 78 million or so unique TCR sequences were included in an early release covering over 600 HLA-typed donors. An earlier analysis of around 640 of the donors used high-throughput TCR beta sequencing to judge whether each TCR beta V gene segment behaved as functional or pseudogenic. The study profiled the T cell repertoires of about 720 subjects by immunosequencing and related them to cytomegalovirus serostatus. HLA typing included class I and class II loci at four-digit resolution. The aim of the study was to test whether cataloging public T cell receptors could identify signatures of past pathogen exposure. Among the roughly 390 genotyped donors, under 90% belonged to the genetic ancestry cluster associated with self-reported Caucasian donors. Broad study findings and their caveats: A later analysis found that TCR association rates varied across HLA loci, with DRB1 alleles showing the most associated TCRs and HLA-C alleles the fewest. Only TCR beta chains were sequenced in this cohort, and the absence of alpha or paired-chain data limited detectable features. A total of roughly 160 TCR beta chains were listed by the study as associated with cytomegalovirus. The only immune exposure information available for the cohort was CMV serostatus. A few of the identified cytomegalovirus-associated TCR beta chains were confirmed in vitro to be specific for cytomegalovirus antigens. Compared with the 666-donor mean, donors in an Asian-associated ancestry cluster had fewer N-insertions in productive TCRs, according to a later genetic analysis. Because HLA typing was missing for some donors at each locus, association tests included only the typed subset. In a later analysis, most CMV-associated TCR beta chains were found to appear HLA-restricted, with HLA associations seemingly driven largely by CMV exposure. An association between a missense DCLRE1C variant and V-gene and J-gene trimming of TCR beta chains was found in a later genetic analysis and replicated in an independent cohort. In an earlier analysis of more than 450 of the donors, most TCR beta V segments were observed in productive rearrangements about 87% or about 30% of the time, broadly matching IMGT annotations. The earlier analysis of 587 of the donors excluded 15 to 20 rarely observed V segments, including chromosome 9 orphons, because counts were too low. Some IMGT-functional V segments, including TRBV6-2 and TRBV6-3, could not be told apart with the 87-base-pair reads, so those segments were excluded. When HLA alleles, especially DR and DQ, strongly co-occurred, attributing TCR associations to individual alleles was difficult. Most TCR sequences were observed very rarely across donors, whereas some public TCRs were present in many individuals. It was suggested by the authors that the approach could potentially be generalized to other disease states and immunological phenotypes. In a later analysis, several top co-occurrence clusters were reported to appear linked to parvovirus B19, influenza, CMV and Epstein-Barr virus. Correlated functional status among segregating V segments might reflect linkage disequilibrium, but an unknown experimental factor could not be ruled out. Sequencing depth was assumed to be roughly uniform across donors in the presence/absence analyses, though that assumption may not hold. A later analysis associated about 17,000 TCR beta sequences with specific HLA alleles at a false discovery rate of 0.05. A later analysis found that HLA-associated TCR beta chains were more clonally expanded and had lower generation probabilities than equally common non-associated chains. In both the original and validation cohorts, the classifier was reported to diagnose cytomegalovirus status with high specificity and sensitivity. A group of highly shared sequence variants was considered likely to be a technical artifact of the sequencing pipeline. A further reported finding was that TCR beta sequences accurately predicted the HLA-A and HLA-B alleles for most subjects in the first cohort.

The method was the immunoSEQ multiplex PCR assay. The multiplex PCR relied on a mix of 60 forward primers for TCR Vbeta segments and 13 reverse primers for TCR Jbeta segments. A multiplex PCR assay on genomic DNA amplified the CDR3 region of rearranged TCR beta genes. On the Illumina HiSeq System, the amplified TCR beta libraries were sequenced as 87-base-pair reads. The published analysis was carried out like this. A later analysis counted tens of millions of unique TCR beta chains across the 600 to 850 repertoires, and some 11 million of these chains were shared by at least two donors. Raw reads were error-corrected and collapsed into unique sequences with a nearest-neighbor algorithm that merged closely related sequences to remove PCR and sequencing errors. CDR3 sequences were aligned to IMGT reference sequences to assign V, D and J gene segments. For a sequence to be retained, a match of at least six nucleotides was required to both a V gene segment and a J gene segment. A rearrangement counted as productive if the CDR3 had no stop codons and remained in frame with V and J, and every other rearrangement counted as non-productive. CDR3 was defined by IMGT convention, running from the second conserved V-encoded cysteine to the conserved J-encoded phenylalanine. Sequences without an unambiguous match to a single V gene segment were excluded from the earlier analysis of about 600 of the donors. In an earlier analysis of 450 to 750 of the donors, a V segment was called functional when productive rearrangements were above 56.7%, and segregating when the standard deviation between donors exceeded 5%. A statistical classification framework was developed to diagnose cytomegalovirus status using the catalog of TCR beta chain sequences. V and J gene assignment, in a later analysis, came from comparing TCR nucleotide sequences with IMGT/GENE-DB human TR gene sequences. Using the TCRdist pipeline, a later analysis assigned CDR3 sequences along with most-parsimonious VDJ recombination scenarios. In a later analysis, every TCR beta chain was defined by the combination of its CDR3 amino acid sequence and its V-gene family, and reads without a unique V-gene family were dropped. In a later analysis, some 600 highly shared, low-generation-probability nucleotide sequences were removed to address suspected cross-contamination and a sequencing artifact. In a later analysis, a clonal expansion index for each public chain was calculated from normalized within-repertoire ranks of inferred template counts. A later analysis computed generation probabilities with a VDJ recombination model fitted to out-of-frame rearrangements, and checked the results against IGoR. In a later analysis, TCR-TCR, TCR-HLA and TCR-CMV co-occurrence was scored with hypergeometric tests, and a repertoire-size bias correction was applied to TCR pairs. A later analysis estimated false discovery rates by permuting HLA or CMV assignments 20 times. In a later analysis, co-occurring TCRs were grouped using DBSCAN, with TCRdist sequence similarity added in when clustering inside HLA-allele-positive subsets. For co-occurrence clustering, repertoires with fewer than 30,000 or more than 120,000 public chains were excluded, along with five or six repertoires with anomalous nucleotide sharing. This is the immuneACCESS table as TCRdb keeps it, with only in-frame sequences that have V and J called. A part of the clones is gone; compared with another copy, unresolved V genes explain less than half, and the rest is unexplained. The V and J calls and the clone size are those of that table, but D and trimming were determined from the DNA. Within this sample are more than 150,000 clones, with 60% to 85% of them counted one time only. The ten largest make up around 1.6% of the sample.

Compared with germline, V lacks 5 bases and J lacks 3 bases; bases without a gene match: 6. CDR1 and CDR2 are drawn from the germline V gene: SGHTA, FQGNSA. The CDR3 covers 15 residues, taking in both the cysteine and the phenylalanine. Just the 45-base CDR3 DNA is kept, in frame starting at base 1. In the case of this clone: This clone's antigen is unknown. No per-base quality is available; no much larger clone lies one base away.

The cohort comprised hundreds of healthy bone marrow donors. At the time of sampling, every cohort member was nominally healthy, though immune exposures that went unrecorded were likely present. The donor was CMV seronegative and was included in the group of several hundred seronegative cohort members. A peripheral blood sample was collected from each donor, and TCR beta sequencing was performed on peripheral blood mononuclear cells. The Qiagen DNeasy Blood Extraction Kit was used to extract genomic DNA from the blood cell samples. The V and J segments used are TRBV7-2 and TRBJ1-5; a stretch of 8 junction bases matches TRBD1. Sequencing used PBMCs. This receptor was identified in a man younger than 35 in good health and CMV-seronegative. The CDR3 reads as follows: CASSIRQGINQPQHF. The DNA sequence reads TGTGCCAGCAGCATAAGACAGGGGATCAATCAGCCCCAGCATTTT.